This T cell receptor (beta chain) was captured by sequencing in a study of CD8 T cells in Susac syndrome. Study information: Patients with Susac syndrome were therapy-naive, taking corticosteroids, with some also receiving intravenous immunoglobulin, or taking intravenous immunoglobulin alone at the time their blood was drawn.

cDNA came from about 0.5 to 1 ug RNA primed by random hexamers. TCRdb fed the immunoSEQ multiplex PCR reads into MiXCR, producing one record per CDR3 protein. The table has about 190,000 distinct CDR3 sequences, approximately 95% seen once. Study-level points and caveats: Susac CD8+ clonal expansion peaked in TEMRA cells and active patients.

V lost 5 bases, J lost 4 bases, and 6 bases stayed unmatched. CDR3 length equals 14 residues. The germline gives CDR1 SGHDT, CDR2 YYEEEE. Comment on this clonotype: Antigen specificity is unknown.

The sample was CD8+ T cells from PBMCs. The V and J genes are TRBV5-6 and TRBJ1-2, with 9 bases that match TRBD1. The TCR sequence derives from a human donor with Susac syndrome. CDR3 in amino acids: CASRLMGQGYGYTF. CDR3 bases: TGTGCCAGCAGATTGATGGGACAGGGCTATGGCTACACCTTC.